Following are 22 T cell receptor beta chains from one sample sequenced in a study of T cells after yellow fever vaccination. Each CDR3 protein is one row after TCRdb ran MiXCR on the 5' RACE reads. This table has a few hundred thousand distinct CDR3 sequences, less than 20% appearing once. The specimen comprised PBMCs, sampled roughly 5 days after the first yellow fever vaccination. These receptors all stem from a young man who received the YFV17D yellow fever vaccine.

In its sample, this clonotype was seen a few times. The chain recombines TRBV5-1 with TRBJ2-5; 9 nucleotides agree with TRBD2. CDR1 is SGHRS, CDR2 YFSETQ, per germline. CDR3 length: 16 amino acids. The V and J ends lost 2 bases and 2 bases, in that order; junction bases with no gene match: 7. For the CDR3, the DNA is TGCGCCAGCAGCTTCTCAGTAGCGGGGGATCAAGAGACCCAGTACTTC. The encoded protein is CASSFSVAGDQETQYF.

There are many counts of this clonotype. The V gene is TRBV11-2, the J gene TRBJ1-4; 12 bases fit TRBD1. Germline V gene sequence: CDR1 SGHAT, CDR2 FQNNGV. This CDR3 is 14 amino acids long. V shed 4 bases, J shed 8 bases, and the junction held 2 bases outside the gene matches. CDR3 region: CASSWGQGAEKLFF. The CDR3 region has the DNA TGTGCCAGCAGCTGGGGACAGGGGGCGGAAAAACTGTTTTTT. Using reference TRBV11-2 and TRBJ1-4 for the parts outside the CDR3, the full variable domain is EAGVAQSPRYKIIEKRQSVAFWCNPISGHATLYWYQQILGQGPKLLIQFQNNGVVDDSQLPKDRFSAERLKGVDSTLKIQPAKLEDSAVYLCASSWGQGAEKLFFGSGTQLSVL.

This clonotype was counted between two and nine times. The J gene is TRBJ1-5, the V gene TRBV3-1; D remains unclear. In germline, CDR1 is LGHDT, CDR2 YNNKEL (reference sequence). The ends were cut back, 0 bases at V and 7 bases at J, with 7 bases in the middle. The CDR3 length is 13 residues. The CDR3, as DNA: TGTGCCAGCAGCCAAGATGTAATGCAGCCCCAGCATTTT. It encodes CASSQDVMQPQHF.

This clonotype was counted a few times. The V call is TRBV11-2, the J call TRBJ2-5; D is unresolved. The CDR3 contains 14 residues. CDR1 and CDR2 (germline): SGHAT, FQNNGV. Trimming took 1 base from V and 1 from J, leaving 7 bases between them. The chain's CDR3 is CASSLAQLQETQYF. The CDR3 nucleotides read TGTGCCAGCAGCTTAGCACAGCTCCAAGAGACCCAGTACTTC.

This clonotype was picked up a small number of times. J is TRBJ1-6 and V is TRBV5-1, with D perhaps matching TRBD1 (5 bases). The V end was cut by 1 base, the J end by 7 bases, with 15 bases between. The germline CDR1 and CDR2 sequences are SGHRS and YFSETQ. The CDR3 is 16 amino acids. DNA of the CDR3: TGCGCCAGCAGCTTGAGGCCGGGGGAGGGAAATTCACCCCTCCACTTT. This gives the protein CASSLRPGEGNSPLHF.

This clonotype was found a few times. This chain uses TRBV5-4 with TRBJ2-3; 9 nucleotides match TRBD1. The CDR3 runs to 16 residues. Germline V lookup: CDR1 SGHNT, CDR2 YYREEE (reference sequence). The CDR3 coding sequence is TGTGCGTCTGGGGGATCCGGGACAGGGTCTATAGATACGCAGTATTTT. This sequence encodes CASGGSGTGSIDTQYF. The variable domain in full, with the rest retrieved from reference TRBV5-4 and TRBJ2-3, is ETGVTQSPTHLIKTRGQQVTLRCSSQSGHNTVSWYQQALGQGPQFIFQYYREEENGRGNFPPRFSGLQFPNYSSELNVNALELDDSALYLCASGGSGTGSIDTQYFGPGTRLTVL.

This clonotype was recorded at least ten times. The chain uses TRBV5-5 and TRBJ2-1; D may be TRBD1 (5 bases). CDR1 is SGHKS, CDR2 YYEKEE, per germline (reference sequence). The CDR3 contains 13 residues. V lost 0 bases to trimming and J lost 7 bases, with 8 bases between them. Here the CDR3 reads CASSLEGLNEQFF. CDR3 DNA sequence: TGTGCCAGCAGCTTGGAGGGGTTGAATGAGCAGTTCTTC.

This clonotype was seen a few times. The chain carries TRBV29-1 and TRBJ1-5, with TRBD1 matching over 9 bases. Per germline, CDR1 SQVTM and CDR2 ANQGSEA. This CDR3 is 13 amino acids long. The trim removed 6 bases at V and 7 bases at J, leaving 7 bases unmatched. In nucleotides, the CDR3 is TGCAGCGTCACAGGGGGCCGTGGGCAGCCCCAGCATTTT. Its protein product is CSVTGGRGQPQHF.

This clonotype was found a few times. CDR3 in amino acids: CASSLVRGEQFF. CDR3 bases: TGTGCCAGCAGCTTAGTAAGGGGAGAGCAGTTCTTC. The chain is built from TRBV6-1 and TRBJ2-1; tentative D call: TRBD1 (5 bases). The CDR3 sequence is 12 residues long. Trimming pared 6 bases from V and 10 bases from J, leaving 13 bases between. Germline CDR1 and CDR2: MNHNS and SASEGT.

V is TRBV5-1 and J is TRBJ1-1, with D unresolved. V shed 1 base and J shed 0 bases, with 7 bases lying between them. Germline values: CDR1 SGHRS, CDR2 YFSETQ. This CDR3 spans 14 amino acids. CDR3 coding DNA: TGCGCCAGCAGCTTGCAACAGTTGAACACTGAAGCTTTCTTT. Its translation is CASSLQQLNTEAFF. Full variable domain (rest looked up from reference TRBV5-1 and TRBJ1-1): KAGVTQTPRYLIKTRGQQVTLSCSPISGHRSVSWYQQTPGQGLQFLFEYFSETQRNKGNFPGRFSGRQFSNSRSEMNVSTLELGDSALYLCASSLQQLNTEAFFGQGTRLTVV.

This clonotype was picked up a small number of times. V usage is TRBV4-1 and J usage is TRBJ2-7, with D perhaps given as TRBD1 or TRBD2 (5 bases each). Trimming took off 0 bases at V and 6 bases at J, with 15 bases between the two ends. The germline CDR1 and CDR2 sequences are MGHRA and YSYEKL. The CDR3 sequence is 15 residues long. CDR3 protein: CASSQEPGLRGEQYF. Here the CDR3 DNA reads TGCGCCAGCAGCCAAGAGCCAGGGCTTCGGGGCGAGCAGTACTTC.

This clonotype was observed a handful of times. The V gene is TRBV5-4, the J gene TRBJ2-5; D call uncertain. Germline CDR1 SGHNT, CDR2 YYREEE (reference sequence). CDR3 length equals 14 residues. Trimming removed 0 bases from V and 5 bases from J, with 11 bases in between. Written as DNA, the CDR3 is TGTGCCAGCAGCTTGGCCAGGATAGGCGAGACCCAGTACTTC. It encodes CASSLARIGETQYF.

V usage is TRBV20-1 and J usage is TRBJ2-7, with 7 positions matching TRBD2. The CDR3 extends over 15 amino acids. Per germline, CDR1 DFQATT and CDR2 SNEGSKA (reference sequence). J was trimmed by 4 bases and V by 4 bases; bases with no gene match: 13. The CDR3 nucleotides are TGCAGTGCTATCCCCCTTGCTAGCGGAGCGTACGAGCAGTACTTC. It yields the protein CSAIPLASGAYEQYF.

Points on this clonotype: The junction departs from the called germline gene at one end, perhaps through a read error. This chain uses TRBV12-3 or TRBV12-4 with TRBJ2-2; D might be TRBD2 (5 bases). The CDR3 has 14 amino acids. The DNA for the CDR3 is TGTGCCAGCAGGGAGGACTCTAACACCAGGGAGCTGTTTTTT. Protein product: CASREDSNTRELFF.

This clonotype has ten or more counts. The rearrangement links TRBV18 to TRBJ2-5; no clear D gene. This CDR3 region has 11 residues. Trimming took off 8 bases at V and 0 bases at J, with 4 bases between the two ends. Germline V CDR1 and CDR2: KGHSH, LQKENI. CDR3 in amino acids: CASSNQETQYF. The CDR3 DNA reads TGTGCCAGCAGTAACCAAGAGACCCAGTACTTC.

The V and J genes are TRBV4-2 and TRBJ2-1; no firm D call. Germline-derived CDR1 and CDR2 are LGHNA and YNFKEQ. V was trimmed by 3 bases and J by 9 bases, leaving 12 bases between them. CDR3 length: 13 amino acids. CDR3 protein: CASSQLLAGEQFF. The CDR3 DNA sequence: TGTGCCAGCAGCCAGCTGCTGGCAGGTGAGCAGTTCTTC.

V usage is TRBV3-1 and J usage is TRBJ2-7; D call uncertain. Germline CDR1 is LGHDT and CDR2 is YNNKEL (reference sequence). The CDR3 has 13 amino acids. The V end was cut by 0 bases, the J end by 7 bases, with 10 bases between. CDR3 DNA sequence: TGTGCCAGCAGCCAAGAGGGTTCAGCGGAGCAGTACTTC. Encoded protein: CASSQEGSAEQYF.

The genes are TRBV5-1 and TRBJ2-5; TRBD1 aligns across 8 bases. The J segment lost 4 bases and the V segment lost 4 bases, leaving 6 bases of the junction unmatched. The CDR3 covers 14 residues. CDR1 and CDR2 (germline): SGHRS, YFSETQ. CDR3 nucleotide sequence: TGCGCCAGCAGCAATCAGGGGGCCGTAGAGACCCAGTACTTC. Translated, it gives CASSNQGAVETQYF.

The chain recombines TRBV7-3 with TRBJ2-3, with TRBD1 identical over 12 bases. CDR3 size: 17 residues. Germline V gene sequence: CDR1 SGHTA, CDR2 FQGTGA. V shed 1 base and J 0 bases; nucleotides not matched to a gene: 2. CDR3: CASSLMGQGASTDTQYF. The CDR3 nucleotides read TGTGCCAGCAGCTTAATGGGACAGGGGGCTAGCACAGATACGCAGTATTTT.

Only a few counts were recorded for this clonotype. The chain's CDR3 is CASSLREGSSYNSPLHF. The CDR3 coding sequence is TGTGCCAGCAGTTTACGTGAGGGTAGCTCCTATAATTCACCCCTCCACTTT. This chain connects TRBV27 to TRBJ1-6; D not resolved. The V end lost 2 bases, the J end lost 0 bases, and 11 bases lay between the germline ends. Germline values: CDR1 MNHEY, CDR2 SMNVEV (reference sequence). The CDR3 length is 17 residues.

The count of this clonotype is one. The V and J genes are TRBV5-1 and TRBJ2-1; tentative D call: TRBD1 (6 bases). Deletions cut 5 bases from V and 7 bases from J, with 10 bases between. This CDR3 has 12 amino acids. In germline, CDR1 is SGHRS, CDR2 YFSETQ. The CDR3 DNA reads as TGCGCCAGCAGTACAGGGCGAAATGAGCAGTTCTTC. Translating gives CASSTGRNEQFF.

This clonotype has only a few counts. CDR3 region: CASTQGQWGGYTF. CDR3 DNA sequence: TGTGCCAGCACCCAGGGTCAGTGGGGTGGCTACACCTTC. The rearrangement joins TRBV12-3 or TRBV12-4 to TRBJ1-2; TRBD1 might be the D (5 bases). CDR3 length: 13 amino acids. Trimming removed 7 bases at V and 7 bases at J, with 16 bases between.